Listed below are T cell receptor beta chains from one sample, sequenced in a study of response to subunit inactivated influenza vaccine. Using its own MiXCR run on the RT-PCR reads, TCRdb lists one record per CDR3 protein. The table lists 530,000 or so distinct CDR3 sequences, 12% to 15% of them singletons, with 11% in the top ten. The specimen comprised PBMCs from blood, sampled approximately 12 days after vaccination. These receptors were obtained from a man aged 50 or older who received an inactivated influenza vaccine. The CDR3 runs from the conserved cysteine through the conserved F or W. Clone size is not always given. Where it is, it says once, few, many or a class for expanded clones.

J gene: TRBJ2-7; clone size: few; V gene: TRBV7-9; CDR3 protein: CASTRTGTSGRDEQYF
J gene: TRBJ2-1; clone size: many; V gene: TRBV10-3; CDR3 protein: CATGGQGNEQFF
J gene: TRBJ2-5; clone size: few; V gene: TRBV25-1; CDR3 protein: CASSDRGETQYF
J gene: TRBJ1-1; clone size: -; V gene: TRBV7-2; CDR3 protein: CASSLLTRGDTEAFF
J gene: TRBJ1-6; clone size: few; V gene: TRBV20-1; CDR3 protein: CSARDRQSAYNSPLHF
J gene: TRBJ2-2; clone size: -; V gene: TRBV2; CDR3 protein: CASHREWNTGELFF
J gene: TRBJ1-1; clone size: -; V gene: TRBV6-5; CDR3 protein: CASSYETGGMNTEAFF
J gene: TRBJ2-1; clone size: few; V gene: TRBV4-3; CDR3 protein: CASSHVTDTILSYNEQFF
J gene: TRBJ1-4; clone size: few; V gene: TRBV12-3/TRBV12-4; CDR3 protein: CASSPELLEKLFF
J gene: TRBJ1-6; clone size: few; V gene: TRBV7-2; CDR3 protein: CASSLDGGPSPLHF
J gene: TRBJ1-3; clone size: -; V gene: TRBV2; CDR3 protein: CASSAPRQGSGNTIYF
J gene: TRBJ1-2; clone size: -; V gene: TRBV7-3; CDR3 protein: CASSLSSDYGYTF
J gene: TRBJ1-2; clone size: many; V gene: TRBV2; CDR3 protein: CASSDITGTYGYTF
J gene: TRBJ2-7; clone size: -; V gene: TRBV6-2/TRBV6-3; CDR3 protein: CASSPLAGGPYEQYF
J gene: TRBJ1-5; clone size: many; V gene: TRBV5-1; CDR3 protein: CASSPTGTQPQHF
J gene: TRBJ2-3; clone size: -; V gene: TRBV7-3; CDR3 protein: CASSSGPLAVSDTQYF
J gene: TRBJ1-2; clone size: -; V gene: TRBV9; CDR3 protein: CASSVQAGRDYGYTF
J gene: TRBJ1-5; clone size: -; V gene: TRBV20-1; CDR3 protein: CSARRGQGNQPQHF
J gene: TRBJ2-1; clone size: -; V gene: TRBV7-9; CDR3 protein: CATFPAQWDSYNEQFF
J gene: TRBJ2-2; clone size: few; V gene: TRBV2; CDR3 protein: CASTRAGTDTGELFF
J gene: TRBJ2-3; clone size: -; V gene: TRBV4-1; CDR3 protein: CASSQYGTSGLNGRPYF
J gene: TRBJ2-3; clone size: few; V gene: TRBV7-9; CDR3 protein: CASSLPRDTQYF